The sequence of this T cell receptor (beta chain) was determined in a study of early stage breast cancer tumors. This table comes from immunoSEQ multiplex PCR, and its TCRdb copy is limited to in-frame clones, with some not included. The data show 25,000 to 30,000 clones, approximately 72% seen once. The sample was blood. This clonotype originated in a person between 50 and 60 years old with breast cancer.

CDR3 coding DNA: TGTGCCAGCAGCTGGAATGGGGCGACTAATGAAAAACTGTTTTTT. This codes for CASSWNGATNEKLFF. The genes are TRBV7-8 and TRBJ1-4; weak D call: TRBD1 (5 bases). V was trimmed by 4 bases and J by 2 bases, leaving 11 bases between them. The CDR3 sequence is 15 residues long. Germline CDR1 reads SGHVS; CDR2 reads FQNEAQ.